This is a list of T cell receptor beta chains from one sample in a study of Ad26.COV2.S vaccination and SARS-CoV-2 variants. Sequencing was performed with immunoSEQ multiplex PCR; in TCRdb, only in-frame clones are kept and a portion is missing. The data contain 350,000 to 450,000 clones, approximately 81% of them singletons. Here the sequenced sample was peripheral blood, taken in a trial of Ad26.COV2.S vaccine versus placebo. The receptors were gathered from a person aged 18-60 years who received the Ad26.COV2.S COVID-19 vaccine or a placebo. CDR3s include the opening cysteine and the closing phenylalanine or tryptophan. Rows may omit the clone size; those that give it use once, few, many or a size class.

J | V | size | CDR3
TRBJ2-1 | TRBV15 | - | CATSRGGAMTQFF
TRBJ2-1 | TRBV28 | - | CASTTSGSSDEQFF
TRBJ2-7 | TRBV7-6 | - | CASSSTTGYEQYF
TRBJ1-1 | TRBV5-1 | - | CASSPSGGNTEAFF
TRBJ2-2 | TRBV28 | - | CASSFINLSRKDTGELFF
TRBJ2-1 | TRBV11-3 | - | CASSLAGGEMFF
TRBJ2-1 | TRBV4-3 | - | CASSQDPLWPSNEQFF
TRBJ2-7 | TRBV2 | few | CASLQRGLSYEQYF
TRBJ2-5 | TRBV7-9 | - | CASSLSIGMGQETQYF
TRBJ1-6 | TRBV5-4 | - | CASSLDSNSPLHF
TRBJ1-2 | TRBV6-5 | - | CASSYSTSGDGYTF
TRBJ2-7 | TRBV5-4 | - | CASSSKGLAGTYEQYF
TRBJ1-1 | TRBV6-5 | - | CASSTLRGTGEAFF
TRBJ1-2 | TRBV29-1 | - | CSVRDRGRNGYTF
TRBJ1-2 | TRBV29-1 | - | CSVTTGRDYGYTF
TRBJ1-2 | TRBV28 | - | CASRPPGVGISGYTF
TRBJ1-1 | TRBV30 | few | CAWSVLASTEAFF
TRBJ1-1 | TRBV19 | - | CASSIDGGTEAFF
TRBJ2-4 | TRBV28 | - | CASSTFQAIGNIQYF
TRBJ1-1 | TRBV19 | - | CASSPQETMNTEAFF
TRBJ2-2 | TRBV11-2 | - | CASSPLAGVGTGELFF
TRBJ2-2 | TRBV6-5 | - | CASQPVTNTGELFF
TRBJ2-1 | TRBV29-1 | - | CSVALVSEQFF
TRBJ2-3 | TRBV4-2 | - | CASSQLDSTSGNTDTQYF
TRBJ1-1 | TRBV18 | - | CASSPPNRELNTEAFF
TRBJ1-1 | TRBV30 | - | CAWSGQGLNTEAFF
TRBJ2-2 | TRBV19 | once | CASARGSSGRNTGELFF
TRBJ2-7 | TRBV11-3 | - | CASSLDRLAGPDEQYF
TRBJ2-7 | TRBV2 | - | CASTAKGPYEQYF
TRBJ2-7 | TRBV10-3 | - | CAISSGGTYEQYF
TRBJ2-7 | TRBV18 | - | CASSLAGVLYEQYF
TRBJ2-3 | TRBV7-2 | - | CASSLGLAGGLTDTQYF
TRBJ2-3 | TRBV11-2 | - | CASKSSPSTDTQYF
TRBJ1-1 | TRBV2 | - | CASNRDRGQDTEAFF
TRBJ2-3 | TRBV18 | - | CASSPRSGRDTQYF
TRBJ1-5 | TRBV28 | - | CASSLWQGGGPQHF
TRBJ2-1 | TRBV5-1 | - | CASSFAQRDINEQFF
TRBJ1-1 | TRBV11-2 | - | CASSFGRDTEAFF
TRBJ1-5 | TRBV28 | once | CASSPAGDSFDQPQHF
TRBJ2-5 | TRBV18 | - | CASSPPGTGRETQYF
TRBJ2-1 | TRBV19 | - | CASSIVRNEQFF